These 27 T cell receptor beta chains came from one sample sequenced in a study of early T cells in non-severe SARS-CoV-2 infection. TCRdb recomputed calls from the 5' RACE reads with MiXCR, one row per CDR3 protein. The sample records fewer than 55,000 distinct CDR3 sequences, roughly 4.2% being singletons. Sequenced material: whole blood. These receptors originate from an adult who was a healthcare worker with PCR-confirmed SARS-CoV-2 infection or an uninfected control (not recorded which).

This clonotype has ten or more counts. The chain employs TRBV5-1 and TRBJ2-5; 8 nucleotides align to TRBD1. This CDR3 spans 14 amino acids. Trimming cost V 0 bases and J 5 bases; bases outside gene matches: 3. Per the germline V gene, CDR1 is SGHRS and CDR2 is YFSETQ. CDR3 loop: CASSLVTGDETQYF. The CDR3, as DNA: TGCGCCAGCAGCTTGGTGACAGGGGACGAGACCCAGTACTTC.

This clonotype occurred many times. This chain joins TRBV5-1 and TRBJ2-2, with D maybe TRBD1 (5 bases). The CDR3 covers 13 residues. Per germline, CDR1 SGHRS and CDR2 YFSETQ. Trimming removed 4 bases at V and 6 bases at J, with 10 bases between. In DNA, the CDR3 is TGCGCCAGCAGCCCCAGGGTTGCCGGGGAGCTGTTTTTT. This codes for CASSPRVAGELFF.

This clonotype occurred many times. The CDR3 DNA follows: TGTGCCAGCACCACGCAGGGGGGGAACACTGAAGCTTTCTTT. Translating it yields CASTTQGGNTEAFF. V is TRBV7-9 and J is TRBJ1-1; TRBD1 aligns across 7 bases. CDR1 is SEHNR and CDR2 is FQNEAQ in the germline V gene (reference sequence). The CDR3 length is 14 residues. Unmatched junction bases numbered 6, after V lost 7 bases and J lost 1 base.

The V call is TRBV12-3 or TRBV12-4, the J call TRBJ2-1, with D possibly TRBD2 on 5 matching bases. The CDR3 loop spans 15 amino acids. The V and J ends lost 2 bases and 5 bases respectively, with 13 bases between them. CDR3 sequence reads: CASSLLAGHNNEQFF. The CDR3, as DNA: TGTGCCAGCAGTTTACTGGCGGGTCATAACAATGAGCAGTTCTTC.

This clonotype has ten or more counts. This chain connects TRBV12-3 or TRBV12-4 to TRBJ1-1, with 9 nucleotides matching TRBD1. The CDR3 spans 15 residues. With V trimmed by 5 bases and J by 1 base, 5 bases remained unmatched. This CDR3 reads CASSPGTGWNTEAFF. The CDR3 coding sequence is TGTGCCAGCAGTCCCGGGACAGGGTGGAACACTGAAGCTTTCTTT.

In its sample, this clonotype was seen a few times. The rearrangement joins TRBV5-1 to TRBJ1-1, with 7 bases matching TRBD1. Germline-derived CDR1 and CDR2 are SGHRS and YFSETQ. The CDR3 consists of 14 residues. J gave up 8 bases and V 0 bases, and 7 bases lay outside the gene matches. The CDR3: CASSLEGARREAFF. In DNA form, the CDR3 reads TGCGCCAGCAGCTTGGAGGGGGCGAGACGCGAAGCTTTCTTT.

This clonotype occurred many times. The chain links TRBV6-6 to TRBJ2-1; tentatively, D is TRBD1 or TRBD2 (5 bases each). The CDR3 extends over 12 amino acids. With 7 bases removed from V and 7 bases from J, the gap between germline ends came to 11 bases. CDR1 is MNHNY and CDR2 is SVGAGI in the germline V gene (reference sequence). The DNA of the CDR3 is TGTGCCAGCACCACGAGGGGAAATGAGCAGTTCTTC. The encoded protein is CASTTRGNEQFF.

This clonotype was detected many times. The chain combines TRBV12-3 or TRBV12-4 with TRBJ1-1; tentative D call: TRBD1 (5 bases). This CDR3 has 14 residues. Trimming left V 5 bases short and J 2 bases short, with 12 bases between. In nucleotides, the CDR3 is TGTGCCAGCAGTGCCGGGACCTATAACACTGAAGCTTTCTTT. This encodes CASSAGTYNTEAFF.

This clonotype was seen a handful of times. This chain joins TRBV7-9 and TRBJ2-1, with 7 bases fitting TRBD2. J was trimmed by 14 bases and V by 4 bases; bases with no gene match: 26. From germline, CDR1 is SEHNR and CDR2 FQNEAQ (reference sequence). CDR3 length: 18 amino acids. CDR3 sequence reads: CASSSTGGDLPREAPEFF. The CDR3 DNA reads as TGTGCCAGCAGCTCCACTGGGGGAGATTTGCCCCGGGAGGCCCCGGAGTTCTTC. Complete variable domain (other parts from reference TRBV7-9 and TRBJ2-1): DTGVSQNPRHKITKRGQNVTFRCDPISEHNRLYWYRQTLGQGPEFLTYFQNEAQLEKSRLLSDRFSAERPKGSFSTLEIQRTEQGDSAMYLCASSSTGGDLPREAPEFFGPGTRLTVL.

This clonotype has a count of ten or more. This chain joins TRBV12-3 or TRBV12-4 and TRBJ2-7, with 7 positions matching TRBD1. The J segment lost 7 bases and the V segment lost 4 bases, leaving 13 bases of the junction unmatched. The CDR3 has 15 amino acids. CDR3 in amino acids: CASSSGQAFLGEQYF. The CDR3 nucleotides read TGTGCCAGCAGTTCTGGACAGGCCTTTTTGGGGGAGCAGTACTTC.

This clonotype was recorded at least ten times. The chain is built from TRBV24-1 and TRBJ1-1, with unresolved D. The CDR3 extends over 9 amino acids. The V end was cut by 8 bases, the J end by 3 bases, with 0 bases between. Germline values: CDR1 KGHDR, CDR2 SFDVKD. CDR3 sequence: CATNTEAFF. For the CDR3, the DNA is TGTGCCACCAACACTGAAGCTTTCTTT.

This clonotype was picked up many times. The chain's CDR3 is CASSLTPPGFDSPLHF. The DNA of the CDR3 is TGTGCCAGCAGTTTAACCCCCCCAGGGTTTGATTCACCCCTCCACTTT. This chain connects TRBV27 to TRBJ1-6; tentative D call: TRBD1 (5 bases). This CDR3 contains 16 residues. V lost 2 bases and J lost 8, with 16 bases in between. The germline gives CDR1 MNHEY, CDR2 SMNVEV (reference sequence).

This clonotype was observed at least ten times. The chain joins TRBV27 to TRBJ2-7, with D perhaps being TRBD1 or TRBD2 (6 bases each). This CDR3 contains 14 residues. Germline V CDR1 and CDR2: MNHEY, SMNVEV (reference sequence). V lost 2 bases and J lost 2, with 10 bases in between. The CDR3 bases are TGTGCCAGCAGTTTAACGGGGGCCGCCTACGAGCAGTACTTC. Protein product: CASSLTGAAYEQYF.

This clonotype has a count of ten or more. The chain combines TRBV11-2 with TRBJ2-1, with TRBD1 matching over 7 bases. The trim removed 5 bases at V and 3 bases at J, leaving 10 bases unmatched. Germline V CDR1 and CDR2: SGHAT, FQNNGV. The CDR3 totals 16 residues. As DNA, the CDR3 is TGTGCCAGCAGCCAAGACCTACAGGGGTACTACAATGAGCAGTTCTTC. It yields the protein CASSQDLQGYYNEQFF.

This clonotype occurred many times. This chain connects TRBV7-6 to TRBJ2-7; 7 bases map to TRBD1. J was trimmed by 2 bases and V by 5 bases; bases with no gene match: 12. The CDR3 has 16 residues. Germline CDR1 and CDR2: SGHVS and FNYEAQ. The chain's CDR3 is CASSPITGDEPYEQYF. CDR3 DNA sequence: TGTGCCAGCAGCCCAATCACAGGGGATGAACCCTACGAGCAGTACTTC.

In this sample, this clonotype turned up many times. The rearrangement links TRBV5-8 to TRBJ2-7, with TRBD2 as a possible D gene (5 bases). Germline-derived CDR1 and CDR2 are SGHTS and YDEGEE. Trimming removed 2 bases at V and 0 bases at J, with 9 bases between. CDR3 length: 14 amino acids. CDR3 bases: TGTGCCAGCAGCTTTAGCGAGAGCTCCTACGAGCAGTACTTC. Translating it yields CASSFSESSYEQYF.

There are many counts of this clonotype. Here the CDR3 DNA reads TGTGCCAGCAGTTTAATGGGGACTGAAGCTTTCTTT. It is translated as CASSLMGTEAFF. J is TRBJ1-1 and V is TRBV12-3 or TRBV12-4, with no clear D. The V gene lost 2 bases and the J gene lost 5 bases, with 6 bases spanning the gap. The CDR3 covers 12 residues.

A few counts support this clonotype. V gene TRBV3-1 combines with J gene TRBJ2-3; no clear D. The germline gives CDR1 LGHDT, CDR2 YNNKEL (reference sequence). This CDR3 is 15 amino acids long. V was pared by 4 bases and J by 3 bases, with 14 bases between. This chain's CDR3 is CASSPSNRATDTQYF. The CDR3 DNA is TGTGCCAGCAGCCCCAGCAATAGGGCAACAGATACGCAGTATTTT.

This clonotype was detected many times. The chain recombines TRBV6-1 with TRBJ1-6; D may be TRBD1 (6 bases). This CDR3 spans 15 amino acids. V dropped 3 bases and J dropped 10 bases, with 16 bases sitting between them. From germline, CDR1 is MNHNS and CDR2 SASEGT. CDR3 bases: TGTGCCAGCAGTGAGCTTGTCAGGGGACGCTCACCCCTCCACTTT. Amino acid sequence: CASSELVRGRSPLHF.

This clonotype was seen repeatedly, ten times or more. The rearrangement uses TRBV19 and TRBJ2-7; 7 nucleotides agree with TRBD1. V was pared by 9 bases and J by 4 bases, with 9 bases of the junction left unmatched. Germline CDR1 is LNHDA and CDR2 is SQIVND (reference sequence). The CDR3 loop spans 13 amino acids. CDR3 bases: TGTGCCAGCTCGACAGGGATAGAGTACGAGCAGTACTTC. This translates into CASSTGIEYEQYF.

This clonotype was seen ten or more times. The chain combines TRBV12-5 with TRBJ2-1; TRBD2 might be the D (5 bases). CDR1 is LGHNT and CDR2 is FRNRAP in the germline V gene. The CDR3 is 14 amino acids. V was cut by 6 bases and J by 4 bases, with 13 bases left in between. CDR3 sequence: CASGRLSSYNEQFF. The CDR3 region has the DNA TGTGCTAGTGGAAGACTATCCTCGTACAATGAGCAGTTCTTC.

This clonotype has at least ten counts. This chain connects TRBV6-2 or TRBV6-3 to TRBJ1-5; D is ambiguous. The CDR3 totals 13 residues. From germline, CDR1 is MNHEY and CDR2 SVGEGT. Trimming shortened V by 2 bases and J by 6 bases, and 8 bases separated the two germline ends. DNA for the CDR3: TGTGCCAGCAGTTACACCTCGGTTCAGCCCCAGCATTTT. Encoded protein: CASSYTSVQPQHF.

This chain uses TRBV4-1 with TRBJ2-7; TRBD2 agrees at 8 bases. CDR1 and CDR2 (germline): MGHRA, YSYEKL. This CDR3 comprises 15 residues. The V gene end was trimmed by 3 bases and the J gene end by 2 bases; junction bases not matched to a gene: 6. The CDR3 DNA is TGCGCCAGCAGCCACTCGACTAGCGTGGCCTACGAGCAGTACTTC. Amino acids: CASSHSTSVAYEQYF.

The sample holds many counts of this clonotype. The rearrangement links TRBV5-5 to TRBJ2-7; D unresolved. The CDR3 extends over 15 amino acids. Germline values: CDR1 SGHKS, CDR2 YYEKEE (reference sequence). Trimming took off 5 bases at V and 7 bases at J, with 22 bases between the two ends. CDR3 DNA sequence: TGTGCCAGCAGATCCTCCCTTTACCCAACCGGGGAGCAGTACTTC. Encoded protein: CASRSSLYPTGEQYF.

Many counts were recorded for this clonotype. The CDR3 is CASSQGLGEKLFF. The CDR3 DNA follows: TGTGCCAGCTCACAAGGGTTGGGCGAAAAACTGTTTTTT. The V and J genes are TRBV18 and TRBJ1-4; unclear D gene. This CDR3 spans 13 amino acids. V was pared by 4 bases and J by 8 bases, with 11 bases between. Germline CDR1 is KGHSH and CDR2 is LQKENI.

Ten or more counts support this clonotype. The chain carries TRBV27 and TRBJ1-1; TRBD1 is a possible D gene (5 bases). This CDR3 spans 15 amino acids. Trimming stripped 2 bases from V and 3 bases from J, with 13 bases between. Germline V CDR1 and CDR2: MNHEY, SMNVEV (reference sequence). The CDR3 loop reads CASSLTRPGDTEAFF. CDR3 in DNA: TGTGCCAGCAGTTTAACCCGCCCGGGGGACACTGAAGCTTTCTTT.

There are many counts of this clonotype. The V call is TRBV30, the J call TRBJ2-1; a weak D match, TRBD2 (6 bases). This CDR3 is 12 amino acids long. Germline V CDR1 and CDR2: GTSNPN, SVGIG (reference sequence). V lost 5 bases and J lost 3, with 8 bases in between. The DNA of the CDR3 is TGTGCCTGGGGGACTTACTACAATGAGCAGTTCTTC. Amino acid sequence: CAWGTYYNEQFF.